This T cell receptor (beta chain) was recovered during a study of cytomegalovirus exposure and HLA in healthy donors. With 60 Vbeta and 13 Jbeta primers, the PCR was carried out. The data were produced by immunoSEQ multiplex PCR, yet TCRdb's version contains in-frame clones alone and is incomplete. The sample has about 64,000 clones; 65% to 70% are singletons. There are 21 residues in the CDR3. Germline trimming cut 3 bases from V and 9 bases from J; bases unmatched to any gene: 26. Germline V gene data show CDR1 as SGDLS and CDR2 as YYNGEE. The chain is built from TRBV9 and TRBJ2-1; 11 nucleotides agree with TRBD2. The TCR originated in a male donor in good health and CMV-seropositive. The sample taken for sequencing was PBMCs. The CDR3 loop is CASSAIWGGSGRAGWKIEQFF. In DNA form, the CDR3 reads TGTGCCAGCAGCGCGATCTGGGGGGGTAGCGGGAGGGCCGGATGGAAGATTGAGCAGTTCTTC.